The 3 T cell receptor beta chains given below trace back to one sample, sequenced in a study of shared T cell receptors in the human thymus. The repertoire was sequenced with immunoSEQ multiplex PCR; TCRdb's copy has only in-frame clones and lacks some. The data contain 720,000 or so clones, over 75% of them singletons. The sample was also linked to a second study, of human thymus T cells.

Sequencing was performed on thymocytes. The origin of the receptors is a girl under three years old with a congenital heart defect.

CDR3 amino acids: CASSEARLGVVGTEAFF. The DNA of the CDR3 is TGTGCCAGCAGTGAAGCGCGGTTAGGGGTAGTGGGGACTGAAGCTTTCTTT. The chain has TRBV6-1 and TRBJ1-1; weak D call: TRBD1 (5 bases). The CDR3 sequence is 17 residues long. Germline loops: CDR1 MNHNS, CDR2 SASEGT. Trimming shortened V by 0 bases and J by 5 bases, and 19 bases separated the two germline ends.

This chain links TRBV2 with TRBJ1-1; D gene ambiguous. The germline CDR1 and CDR2 sequences are SNHLY and FYNNEI. V was shortened by 4 bases and J by 2 bases, with 20 bases between the two germline ends. The CDR3 has 17 residues. The DNA of the CDR3 is TGTGCCAGCAGTGGTCTCAGTCGGACTGGGAGTAACACTGAAGCTTTCTTT. Its translation is CASSGLSRTGSNTEAFF.

This clone was seen a handful of times. V and J are TRBV30 and TRBJ1-2; TRBD1 matches 9 bases. The CDR3 has 14 amino acids. Looked up from germline, CDR1 is GTSNPN and CDR2 is SVGIG (reference sequence). After removal of 5 bases from V and 5 bases from J, the junction contained 9 bases not matched to a gene. CDR3 region: CAWGTGTGWYGYTF. CDR3 DNA sequence: TGTGCCTGGGGAACCGGGACAGGGTGGTATGGCTACACCTTC.